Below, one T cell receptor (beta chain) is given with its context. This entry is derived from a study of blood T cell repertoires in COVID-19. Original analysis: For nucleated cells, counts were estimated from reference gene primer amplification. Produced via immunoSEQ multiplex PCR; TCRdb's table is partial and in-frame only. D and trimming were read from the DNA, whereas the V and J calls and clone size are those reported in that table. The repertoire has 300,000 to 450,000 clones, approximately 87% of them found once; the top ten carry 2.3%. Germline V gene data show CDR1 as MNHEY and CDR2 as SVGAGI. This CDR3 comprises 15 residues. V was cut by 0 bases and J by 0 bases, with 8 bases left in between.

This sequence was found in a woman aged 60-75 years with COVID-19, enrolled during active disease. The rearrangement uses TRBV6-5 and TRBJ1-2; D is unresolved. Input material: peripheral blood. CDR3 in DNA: TGTGCCAGCAGTTACTCGAGGAGGGCTAACTATGGCTACACCTTC. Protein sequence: CASSYSRRANYGYTF.